Presented here are 9 T cell receptor beta chains from one specimen sequenced in a study of neurological immune-mediated disorders. From the 5' RACE reads, TCRdb called clonotypes with MiXCR, one entry per CDR3 protein. The profile covers tens of thousands of distinct CDR3 sequences, with around 4.5% appearing a single time and around 6% taken by the ten largest. Time point here: longitudinal time-point 3. What was sequenced was PBMCs. These receptors all come from a woman aged 55-70 years with multiple sclerosis.

This clonotype has ten or more counts. V usage is TRBV4-2 and J usage is TRBJ2-1, with 15 positions matching TRBD2. V dropped 2 bases and J dropped 1; count of bases not matched to a gene: 12. Germline V CDR1 and CDR2: LGHNA, YNFKEQ. CDR3 length: 21 amino acids. The CDR3, as DNA: TGTGCCAGCAGCCAACAGGGTCCGGGACTAGCGGGGGGTCCATCCTACAATGAGCAGTTCTTC. Its protein product is CASSQQGPGLAGGPSYNEQFF.

This clonotype was picked up many times. This chain connects TRBV6-5 to TRBJ2-1, with D perhaps matching TRBD2 (5 bases). The CDR3 is 12 amino acids. The V gene lost 6 bases and the J gene lost 10 bases, with 13 bases spanning the gap. Germline CDR1 MNHEY, CDR2 SVGAGI. The CDR3 region has the DNA TGTGCCAGCAGCCTCGGCGGGCGAGAGCAGTTCTTC. Its protein is CASSLGGREQFF.

This clonotype was found many times. The CDR3 here is CASSLAPGQPYEQYF. The CDR3 DNA reads as TGTGCCAGCAGCTTAGCTCCGGGACAGCCCTACGAGCAGTACTTC. The chain links TRBV7-6 to TRBJ2-7, with TRBD1 identical over 7 bases. V dropped 0 bases and J dropped 2; count of bases not matched to a gene: 4. CDR1 is SGHVS and CDR2 is FNYEAQ in the germline V gene. This CDR3 contains 15 residues.

This clonotype was seen many times. The germline gene is not matched at one end of the junction; a read error may be the cause. This chain uses TRBV7-7 with TRBJ1-3, with 7 bases identical to TRBD1. Germline V CDR1 and CDR2: SSHAT, FNYEAQ (reference sequence). This CDR3 is built from 16 residues. Here the CDR3 reads CASSFGDRNSGNTIYF. The CDR3 DNA is TGTGCTAGCAGCTTCGGGGACAGAAACTCTGGAAACACCATATATTTT.

This clonotype was observed many times. The CDR3 spells CASSRGQGASEKLFF. The CDR3 DNA reads as TGTGCCAGCTCCCGGGGGCAGGGGGCATCTGAAAAACTGTTTTTT. This chain uses TRBV12-3 or TRBV12-4 with TRBJ1-4; 8 nucleotides agree with TRBD1. The CDR3 runs 15 residues. The V segment lost 8 bases and the J segment 7 bases; nucleotides outside the gene matches: 12.

This clonotype was seen repeatedly, ten times or more. The V and J genes are TRBV6-4 and TRBJ2-1; 14 bases map to TRBD2. Germline V gene data show CDR1 as MRHNA and CDR2 as SNTAGT. The trim removed 5 bases at V and 7 bases at J, leaving 4 bases unmatched. The CDR3 contains 15 residues. The DNA for the CDR3 is TGTGCCAGCAGTTTGACTAGCGGGGGGGCGAATGAGCAGTTCTTC. It translates to CASSLTSGGANEQFF.

In the case of this clonotype: Given a much more abundant clone one base away, this may be a read error. The rearrangement uses TRBV6-1 and TRBJ1-2; the D is unclear. The CDR3 spans 15 residues. The ends were cut back, 0 bases at V and 4 bases at J, with 12 bases in the middle. Germline assignment: CDR1 MNHNS and CDR2 SASEGT. The CDR3, as DNA: TGTGCCAGCAGTGAAGCGCGGGAAGCCACCTATGGCTACACCTTC. The encoded protein is CASSEAREATYGYTF.

This clonotype was recorded many times. The rearrangement links TRBV3-1 to TRBJ1-6; 10 bases map to TRBD1. This CDR3 spans 14 amino acids. Germline V gene sequence: CDR1 LGHDT, CDR2 YNNKEL (reference sequence). V lost 7 bases, J lost 10 bases, and 7 bases stayed unmatched. CDR3 sequence (DNA): TGTGCCAGCATGGGGACAGGGGTACGGTCACCCCTCCACTTT. It encodes CASMGTGVRSPLHF.

This clonotype showed up many times. The chain carries TRBV6-5 and TRBJ2-3; D remains ambiguous. The V end was cut by 5 bases, the J end by 1 base, with 16 bases between. The CDR3 is 16 residues long. Germline V gene data show CDR1 as MNHEY and CDR2 as SVGAGI. DNA for the CDR3: TGTGCCAGCAGTACAAAGGCCGGCAAGGGCACAGATACGCAGTATTTT. Translation: CASSTKAGKGTDTQYF.